This T cell receptor (beta chain) emerged from a study of T cell responses to AZD1222 COVID-19 vaccine. Study-wide findings and caveats: Clonal diversity was possibly underestimated, and white British individuals and females predominated among donors. Seropositive AZD1222 recipients at baseline numbered only 6 or 7.

CDR3 length equals 18 residues. The junction had 13 bases not matched to a gene; V was cut back by 4 bases and J by 7 bases. Germline V gene sequence: CDR1 SGHTA, CDR2 FQGNSA. TCRdb's copy holds only in-frame clones and misses some; the assay was immunoSEQ multiplex PCR. The sample has 100,000 to 150,000 clones, approximately 94% seen once; the top ten hold over 6.5%. Turning to this clone: Its target is unknown.

This chain uses TRBV7-2 with TRBJ2-2; 12 nucleotides match TRBD2. The sequence was obtained from an adult in good health. This specimen was peripheral blood, taken on day 0 of AZD1222 vaccination. CDR3 in amino acids: CASSSRRLAGVWGGELFF. In nucleotides, the CDR3 is TGTGCCAGCAGCTCTAGAAGACTAGCGGGAGTGTGGGGCGGGGAGCTGTTTTTT.